The clone carrying this T cell receptor beta chain was counted a few times. As yet, its antigen is unknown. The data belong to a study of molecular identifiers for immune sequencing clone quantification. Whole-study results and caveats: Clonotypes surpassing 20 RNA copies contained over 99% of effector molecules, versus under 1% in naive cells.

Bulk libraries came from a prior protocol with listed TCR primers. MiXCR, run by TCRdb on the PCR reads, gives a single entry per CDR3 protein. The table records about 500,000 distinct CDR3 sequences, about a fifth of them present only once. Naive CD8 library inputs spanned roughly 18,000 to 1,100,000 sorted cells and 10%, 30% or 50% RNA. CD8+CD4-CCR7+CD45RA+ sorting gave the naive CD8 T cells. The germline gives CDR1 MDHEN, CDR2 SYDVKM. J lost 0 bases, V lost 2 bases, and 10 bases had no gene match. CDR3 length equals 18 residues. The material sequenced was naive CD8+ T cells from blood, with Jurkat cell RNA spiked in. Subset defined: FACS-sorted CD8+CD4-CCR7+CD45RA+ naive T cells. The J gene is TRBJ2-1, the V gene TRBV28, with 7 bases identical to TRBD2. This TCR came from a human donor in good health. Some libraries in this study had Jurkat cell RNA spiked in. This chain's CDR3 is CASSLVTSDTSSYNEQFF. CDR3 bases: TGTGCCAGCAGTTTAGTTACTAGCGACACGAGCTCCTACAATGAGCAGTTCTTC.